This T cell receptor (beta chain) was recorded in a study of blood T cell repertoires in COVID-19. The method was immunoSEQ multiplex PCR; TCRdb's version includes in-frame clones alone and lacks a portion of them. The sample yields about 300,000 clones, roughly nine tenths seen once. The V gene end was trimmed by 5 bases and the J gene end by 7 bases; junction bases not matched to a gene: 7. This CDR3 spans 14 amino acids. The germline V gene encodes CDR1 PRHDT and CDR2 FYEKMQ (reference sequence). The chain employs TRBV13 and TRBJ2-1; 8 nucleotides line up with TRBD2. The clonotype comes from a young man who had recovered from COVID-19. The sample was peripheral blood. The CDR3 sequence: CASSGGLGRNEQFF. The CDR3 DNA sequence: TGTGCCAGCAGCGGGGGACTAGGAAGGAATGAGCAGTTCTTC.